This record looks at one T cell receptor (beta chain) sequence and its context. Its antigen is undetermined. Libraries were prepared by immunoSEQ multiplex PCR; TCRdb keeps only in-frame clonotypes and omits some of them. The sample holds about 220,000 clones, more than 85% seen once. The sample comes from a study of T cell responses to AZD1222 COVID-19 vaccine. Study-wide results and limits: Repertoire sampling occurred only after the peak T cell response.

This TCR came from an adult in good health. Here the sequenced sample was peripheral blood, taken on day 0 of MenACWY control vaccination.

In DNA form, the CDR3 reads TGTGCCAGCAGCTTGGGTGGGATGACCCATAATTCACCCCTCCACTTT. Protein sequence: CASSLGGMTHNSPLHF. The V gene is TRBV5-6, the J gene TRBJ1-6; no definite D call. Deletions cut 0 bases from V and 5 bases from J, with 12 bases between. This CDR3 spans 16 amino acids. Germline V gene lookup returns CDR1 SGHDT and CDR2 YYEEEE.